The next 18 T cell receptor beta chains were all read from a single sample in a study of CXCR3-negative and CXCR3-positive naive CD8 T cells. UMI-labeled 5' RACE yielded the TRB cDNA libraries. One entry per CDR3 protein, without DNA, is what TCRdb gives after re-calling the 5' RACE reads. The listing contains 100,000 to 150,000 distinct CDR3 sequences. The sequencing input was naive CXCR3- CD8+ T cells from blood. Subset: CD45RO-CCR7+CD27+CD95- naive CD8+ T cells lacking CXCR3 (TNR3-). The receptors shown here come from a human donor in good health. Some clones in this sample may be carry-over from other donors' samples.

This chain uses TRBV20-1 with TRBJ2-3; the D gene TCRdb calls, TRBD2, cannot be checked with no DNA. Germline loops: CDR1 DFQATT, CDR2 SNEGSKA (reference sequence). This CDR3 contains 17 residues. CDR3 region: CSALAGTSGRGTDTQYF.

CDR3 protein: CASSLDRPYSNQPQHF. The chain uses TRBV7-8 and TRBJ1-5; the D call from TCRdb, TRBD1, cannot be confirmed without DNA. The CDR3 spans 16 residues. Germline V gene data show CDR1 as SGHVS and CDR2 as FQNEAQ.

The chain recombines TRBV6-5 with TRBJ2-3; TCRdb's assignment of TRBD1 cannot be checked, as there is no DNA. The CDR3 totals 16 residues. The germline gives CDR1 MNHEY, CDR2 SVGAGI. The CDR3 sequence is CASRGDRDTYTDTQYF.

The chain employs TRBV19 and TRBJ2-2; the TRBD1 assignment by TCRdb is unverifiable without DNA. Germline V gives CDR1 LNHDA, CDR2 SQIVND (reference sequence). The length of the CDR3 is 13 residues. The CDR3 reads CAIGARNTGELFF.

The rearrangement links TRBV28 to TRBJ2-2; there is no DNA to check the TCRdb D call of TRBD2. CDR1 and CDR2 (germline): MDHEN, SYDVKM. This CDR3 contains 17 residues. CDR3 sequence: CASQAASGSANTGELFF.

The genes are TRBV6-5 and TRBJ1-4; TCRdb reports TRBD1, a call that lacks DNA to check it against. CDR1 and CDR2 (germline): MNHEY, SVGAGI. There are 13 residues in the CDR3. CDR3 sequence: CASSYSQGGKLFF.

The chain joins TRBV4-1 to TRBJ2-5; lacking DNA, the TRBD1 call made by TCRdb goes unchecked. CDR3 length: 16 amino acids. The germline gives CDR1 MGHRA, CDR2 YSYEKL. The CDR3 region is CASSQDAATVQETQYF.

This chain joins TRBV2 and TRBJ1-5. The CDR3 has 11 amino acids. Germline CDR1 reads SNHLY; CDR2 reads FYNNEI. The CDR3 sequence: CASSDGQPQHF.

The CDR3 is CSVEVAGGRYEQYF. V gene TRBV29-1 combines with J gene TRBJ2-7; the TCRdb call, TRBD1, lacks DNA for checking. Germline V gene lookup returns CDR1 SQVTM and CDR2 ANQGSEA. The CDR3 is 14 residues long.

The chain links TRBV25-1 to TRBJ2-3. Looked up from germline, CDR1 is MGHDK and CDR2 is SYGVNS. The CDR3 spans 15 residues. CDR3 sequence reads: CASSELEYTTDTQYF.

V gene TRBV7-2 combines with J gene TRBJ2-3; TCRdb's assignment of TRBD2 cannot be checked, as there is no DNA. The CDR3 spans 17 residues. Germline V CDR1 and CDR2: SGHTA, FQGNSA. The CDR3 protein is CASSLSGTSGITDTQYF.

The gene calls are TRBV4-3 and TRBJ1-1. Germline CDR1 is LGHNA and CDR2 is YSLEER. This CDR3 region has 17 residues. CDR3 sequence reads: CASSQDIHGAMNTEAFF.

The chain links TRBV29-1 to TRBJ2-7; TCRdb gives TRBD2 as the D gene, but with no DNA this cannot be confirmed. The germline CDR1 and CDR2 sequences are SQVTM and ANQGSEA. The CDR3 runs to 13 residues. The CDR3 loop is CSVLWWAFDEQYF.

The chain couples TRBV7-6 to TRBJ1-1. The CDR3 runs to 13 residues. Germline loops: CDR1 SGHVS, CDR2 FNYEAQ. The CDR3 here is CASSTEVNTEAFF.

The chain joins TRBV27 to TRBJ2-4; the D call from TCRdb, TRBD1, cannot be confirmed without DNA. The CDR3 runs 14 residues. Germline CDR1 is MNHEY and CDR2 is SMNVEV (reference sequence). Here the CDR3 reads CASSFGPGGNIQYF.

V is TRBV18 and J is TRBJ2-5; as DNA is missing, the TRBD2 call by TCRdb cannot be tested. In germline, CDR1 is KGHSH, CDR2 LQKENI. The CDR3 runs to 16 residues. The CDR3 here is CASSPSREGRQETQYF.

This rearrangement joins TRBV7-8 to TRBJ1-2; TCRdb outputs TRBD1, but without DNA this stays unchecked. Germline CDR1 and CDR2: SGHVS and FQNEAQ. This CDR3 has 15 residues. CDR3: CASSLINLGGYGYTF. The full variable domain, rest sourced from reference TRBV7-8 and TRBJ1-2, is GAGVSQSPRYKVAKRGQDVALRCDPISGHVSLFWYQQALGQGPEFLTYFQNEAQLDKSGLPSDRFFAERPEGSVSTLKIQRTQQEDSAVYLCASSLINLGGYGYTFGSGTRLTVV.

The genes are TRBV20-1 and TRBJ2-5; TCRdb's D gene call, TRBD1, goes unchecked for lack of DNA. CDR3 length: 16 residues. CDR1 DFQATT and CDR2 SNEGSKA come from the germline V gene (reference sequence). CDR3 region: CSARDLDGGGVKTQYF.